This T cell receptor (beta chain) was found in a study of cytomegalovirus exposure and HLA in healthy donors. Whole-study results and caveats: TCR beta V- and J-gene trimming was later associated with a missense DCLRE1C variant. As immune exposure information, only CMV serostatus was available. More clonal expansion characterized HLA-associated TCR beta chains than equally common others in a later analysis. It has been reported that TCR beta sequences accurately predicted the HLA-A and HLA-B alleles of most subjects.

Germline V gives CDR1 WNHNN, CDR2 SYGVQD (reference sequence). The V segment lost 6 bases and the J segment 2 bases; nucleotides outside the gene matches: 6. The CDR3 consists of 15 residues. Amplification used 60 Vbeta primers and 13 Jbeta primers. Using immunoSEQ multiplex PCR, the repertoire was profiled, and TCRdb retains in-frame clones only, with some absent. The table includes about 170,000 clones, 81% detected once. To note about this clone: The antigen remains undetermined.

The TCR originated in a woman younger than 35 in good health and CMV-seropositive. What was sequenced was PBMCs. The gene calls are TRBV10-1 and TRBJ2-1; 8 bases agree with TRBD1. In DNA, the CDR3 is TGCGCCAGCAGCTACCGGGACAGGCCCTACAATGAGCAGTTCTTC. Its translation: CASSYRDRPYNEQFF.